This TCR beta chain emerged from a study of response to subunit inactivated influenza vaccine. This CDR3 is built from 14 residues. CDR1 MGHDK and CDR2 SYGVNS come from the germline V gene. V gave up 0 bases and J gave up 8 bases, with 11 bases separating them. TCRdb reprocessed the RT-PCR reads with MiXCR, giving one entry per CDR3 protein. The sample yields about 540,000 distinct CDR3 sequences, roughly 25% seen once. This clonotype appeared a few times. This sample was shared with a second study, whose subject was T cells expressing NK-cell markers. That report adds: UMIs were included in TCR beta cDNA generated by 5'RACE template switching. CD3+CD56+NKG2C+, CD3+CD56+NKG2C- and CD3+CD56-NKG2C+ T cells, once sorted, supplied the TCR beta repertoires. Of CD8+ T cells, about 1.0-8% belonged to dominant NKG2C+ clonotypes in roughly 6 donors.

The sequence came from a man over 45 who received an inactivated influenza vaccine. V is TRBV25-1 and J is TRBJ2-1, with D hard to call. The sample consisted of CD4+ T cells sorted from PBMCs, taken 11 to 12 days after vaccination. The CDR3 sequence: CASSEYLPGYEQFF. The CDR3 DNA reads TGTGCCAGCAGTGAATATCTGCCAGGTTATGAGCAGTTCTTC.